This entry lists 18 T cell receptor beta chains sequenced from one sample in a study of beta chain features in type 1 diabetes. Every isolated RNA sample was fully reverse transcribed, so sequencing captured expressed TCRB transcripts. Measured with immunoSEQ multiplex PCR; TCRdb has only the in-frame clones, and not every one. The sample gives almost 350,000 clones, 20% of which show up once; roughly 0.045% is in the top ten. Source material: naive CD4+ T cells from blood. These receptors were taken from a woman between 18 and 29 years old in good health.

This clone showed up just a few times. The chain combines TRBV18 with TRBJ2-1; 9 positions match TRBD2. Germline V CDR1 and CDR2: KGHSH, LQKENI. This CDR3 comprises 16 residues. The V gene end was trimmed by 3 bases and the J gene end by 5 bases; junction bases not matched to a gene: 8. The CDR3 DNA follows: TGTGCCAGCTCACCCCTCCCTAGCGGGGTTAACAATGAGCAGTTCTTC. Amino acids: CASSPLPSGVNNEQFF.

This clone was observed a handful of times. The gene calls are TRBV11-3 and TRBJ2-2, with D possibly TRBD1 on 5 matching bases. Germline V lookup: CDR1 SGHNT, CDR2 YENEEA. V dropped 8 bases and J dropped 1 base, with 8 bases sitting between them. The CDR3 is 13 residues long. This CDR3 reads CASGQGNTGELFF. CDR3 nucleotides: TGTGCCAGCGGTCAGGGGAACACCGGGGAGCTGTTTTTT.

This clone has just a few counts. This chain uses TRBV19 with TRBJ2-3, with 9 bases lining up with TRBD2. V shed 6 bases, J shed 2 bases, and the junction held 9 bases outside the gene matches. The CDR3 is made up of 16 amino acids. Germline V gene sequence: CDR1 LNHDA, CDR2 SQIVND (reference sequence). CDR3 DNA: TGTGCCAGTAGCCGGGGACTAGCCTATAACACAGATACGCAGTATTTT. Encoded protein: CASSRGLAYNTDTQYF.

This clone was seen a few times. The rearrangement joins TRBV30 to TRBJ2-1, with TRBD2 matching over 14 bases. From germline, CDR1 is GTSNPN and CDR2 SVGIG (reference sequence). With 4 bases clipped from V and 6 bases from J, the junction kept 14 bases outside the gene matches. The CDR3 has 18 amino acids. This chain's CDR3 is CAWTKTRLAGGKRNEQFF. DNA of the CDR3: TGTGCCTGGACCAAAACCAGACTAGCGGGGGGGAAACGCAATGAGCAGTTCTTC.

This clone was seen more than once but under ten times. The V and J genes are TRBV29-1 and TRBJ2-5, with a weak D call TRBD2 (6 bases). V was pared by 4 bases and J by 2 bases, with 11 bases between. Germline lookup yields CDR1 SQVTM and CDR2 ANQGSEA. The CDR3 has 13 amino acids. The CDR3: CSVAGTWQETQYF. CDR3 DNA sequence: TGCAGCGTTGCCGGGACTTGGCAAGAGACCCAGTACTTC.

This clone was seen a few times. The same CDR3 arises from other DNA sequences in this sample as well. This chain connects TRBV18 to TRBJ2-7; 8 nucleotides match TRBD1. Germline CDR1 and CDR2: KGHSH and LQKENI. CDR3 length equals 15 residues. V lost 3 bases to trimming and J lost 0 bases; unmatched junction nucleotides: 4. CDR3 protein: CASSPRTGSSYEQYF. CDR3 sequence (DNA): TGTGCCAGCTCACCGAGGACAGGGAGCTCCTACGAGCAGTACTTC.

The gene calls are TRBV11-1 and TRBJ2-1; D might be TRBD2 (5 bases). Per germline, CDR1 SGHAT and CDR2 FQDESV (reference sequence). Deletions cut 0 bases from V and 13 bases from J, with 13 bases between. The CDR3 is made up of 13 amino acids. The chain's CDR3 is CASSLARQGGQFF. The CDR3 region has the DNA TGTGCCAGCAGCTTAGCTAGACAAGGAGGACAGTTCTTC.

The chain links TRBV6-5 to TRBJ1-1, with D possibly TRBD1 on 5 matching bases. Trimming removed 6 bases at V and 1 base at J, with 12 bases between. The V gene's germline CDR1 is MNHEY and CDR2 SVGAGI. The CDR3 extends over 14 amino acids. The CDR3 region is CASSRDRPNTEAFF. The CDR3 DNA is TGTGCCAGCAGCCGTGACAGACCGAACACTGAAGCTTTCTTT.

In this sample, this clone turned up a few times. The chain combines TRBV9 with TRBJ2-5, with 9 bases fitting TRBD1. V shed 5 bases and J 5 bases; nucleotides not matched to a gene: 10. CDR1 is SGDLS, CDR2 YYNGEE, per germline. The CDR3 loop spans 15 amino acids. The CDR3 protein is CASSFGTGPRETQYF. CDR3 coding DNA: TGTGCCAGCAGTTTCGGGACAGGGCCCAGGGAGACCCAGTACTTC.

This chain links TRBV4-3 with TRBJ2-4; TRBD2 matches at 8 bases. This CDR3 is 14 amino acids long. Germline values: CDR1 LGHNA, CDR2 YSLEER. Trimming at V came to 5 bases and at J to 5 bases, leaving 5 bases not matched to a gene. In nucleotides, the CDR3 is TGCGCCAGCAGCACGGGACTAGGAGAAAACATTCAGTACTTC. Its translation is CASSTGLGENIQYF.

The rearrangement links TRBV15 to TRBJ1-4; TRBD1 agrees at 8 bases. The CDR3 spans 13 residues. J was trimmed by 10 bases and V by 3 bases; bases with no gene match: 4. In germline, CDR1 is LNHNV, CDR2 YYDKDF (reference sequence). The DNA for the CDR3 is TGTGCCACCAGCAGGGGACAGGTTCGAAAACTGTTTTTT. Its protein is CATSRGQVRKLFF.

The J gene is TRBJ1-1, the V gene TRBV5-4; D is unclear. The germline V gene encodes CDR1 SGHNT and CDR2 YYREEE (reference sequence). The CDR3 spans 15 residues. V lost 3 bases to trimming and J lost 1 base, with 13 bases between them. The CDR3 bases are TGTGCCAGCAGCTCACCACTATCAGAGAACACTGAAGCTTTCTTT. Residues: CASSSPLSENTEAFF.

This clone was found a few times. This chain joins TRBV5-1 and TRBJ2-7; D is possibly TRBD2 (7 bases). The CDR3 runs to 12 residues. The germline V gene has CDR1 SGHRS and CDR2 YFSETQ. Trimming stripped 7 bases from V and 2 bases from J, with 10 bases between. CDR3 region: CASRGGPYEQYF. DNA for the CDR3: TGCGCCAGCCGCGGGGGCCCCTACGAGCAGTACTTC. Variable domain in full (rest from reference TRBV5-1 and TRBJ2-7): KAGVTQTPRYLIKTRGQQVTLSCSPISGHRSVSWYQQTPGQGLQFLFEYFSETQRNKGNFPGRFSGRQFSNSRSEMNVSTLELGDSALYLCASRGGPYEQYFGPGTRLTVT.

The CDR3 reads CASSLATLSGSYNEQFF. Here the CDR3 DNA reads TGTGCCAGCAGCTTAGCCACACTGTCAGGGTCCTACAATGAGCAGTTCTTC. The V gene is TRBV7-2, the J gene TRBJ2-1, with D perhaps matching TRBD1 (5 bases). Trimming shortened V by 0 bases and J by 1 base, and 13 bases separated the two germline ends. CDR3 length equals 17 residues. Germline V CDR1 and CDR2: SGHTA, FQGNSA.

The V call is TRBV29-1, the J call TRBJ2-1; D is possibly TRBD1 (5 bases). CDR1 SQVTM and CDR2 ANQGSEA come from the germline V gene. V gave up 6 bases and J gave up 4 bases, with 7 bases separating them. CDR3 length: 11 residues. The CDR3 DNA reads as TGCAGCGTCTACAGGTACAATGAGCAGTTCTTC. This translates into CSVYRYNEQFF.

The gene calls are TRBV13 and TRBJ1-2; D unresolved. This CDR3 is 14 amino acids long. Between the trimmed V and J ends, which lost 1 base and 8 bases, there was a span of 14 bases. CDR1 is PRHDT and CDR2 is FYEKMQ in the germline V gene (reference sequence). The CDR3 DNA is TGTGCCAGCAGCTTAGAAACGGGAAGCTCCGGCTACACCTTC. Its protein product is CASSLETGSSGYTF. Full variable domain (rest looked up from reference TRBV13 and TRBJ1-2): AAGVIQSPRHLIKEKRETATLKCYPIPRHDTVYWYQQGPGQDPQFLISFYEKMQSDKGSIPDRFSAQQFSDYHSELNMSSLELGDSALYFCASSLETGSSGYTFGSGTRLTVV.

This clone appeared a few times. The genes are TRBV2 and TRBJ2-6; tentative D call: TRBD1 (6 bases). Germline-derived CDR1 and CDR2 are SNHLY and FYNNEI. V was pared by 8 bases and J by 0 bases, with 17 bases between. CDR3 length equals 17 residues. The CDR3 sequence: CASQPRGDGSGANVLTF. DNA for the CDR3: TGTGCCAGCCAACCCAGGGGAGATGGCTCTGGGGCCAACGTCCTGACTTTC.

This clone was found a few times. The V and J genes are TRBV6-1 and TRBJ2-4, with 9 positions matching TRBD1. The CDR3 covers 13 residues. Looked up from germline, CDR1 is MNHNS and CDR2 is SASEGT. V trimming: 5 bases; J trimming: 9 bases; junction bases outside the gene matches: 5. The CDR3 nucleotides read TGTGCCAGCAGTCTACAGGGGGCGGGCATTCAGTACTTC. As protein: CASSLQGAGIQYF.